Each of the 10 T cell receptor beta chains below was sequenced from the same sample in a study of blood T cell repertoires in COVID-19. TCRdb's copy holds only in-frame clones and misses some; the assay was immunoSEQ multiplex PCR. The data hold about 59,000 clones, with 91% observed a single time. The sample taken for sequencing was peripheral blood. Receptors were obtained from a human donor in a cohort sampled during active COVID-19.

The V call is TRBV30, the J call TRBJ1-1; weak D call: TRBD1 (5 bases). Germline V CDR1 and CDR2: GTSNPN, SVGIG (reference sequence). V gave up 2 bases and J gave up 4 bases, with 17 bases separating them. CDR3 size: 15 residues. As DNA, the CDR3 is TGTGCCTGGAGTCGGGGGAAGGAGGGTATCACTGAAGCTTTCTTT. It encodes CAWSRGKEGITEAFF.

Concerning this clone itself: One end of the junction varies from germline; a read error may be responsible. The V gene is TRBV7-7, the J gene TRBJ2-3; 8 nucleotides line up with TRBD2. Germline loops: CDR1 SSHAT, CDR2 FNYEAQ (reference sequence). The CDR3 contains 16 residues. CDR3 in DNA: TGTGCTAGCAGCCTATACGGGGGGGGGCAAGCAGATACGCAGTATTTT. Protein product: CASSLYGGGQADTQYF.

This sequence joins TRBV5-1 and TRBJ1-4, with 7 bases lining up with TRBD1. This CDR3 contains 14 residues. Germline V lookup: CDR1 SGHRS, CDR2 YFSETQ. Losses at the gene ends were 6 bases for V and 6 bases for J; bases not matched to a gene: 8. CDR3 nucleotide sequence: TGCGCCAGCAACCCCGGACAGGCGGATGAAAAACTGTTTTTT. Translation: CASNPGQADEKLFF. The full variable domain, in which reference TRBV5-1 and TRBJ1-4 provide the parts outside the CDR3, is KAGVTQTPRYLIKTRGQQVTLSCSPISGHRSVSWYQQTPGQGLQFLFEYFSETQRNKGNFPGRFSGRQFSNSRSEMNVSTLELGDSALYLCASNPGQADEKLFFGSGTQLSVL.

The chain couples TRBV9 to TRBJ2-1, with TRBD2 identical over 9 bases. V lost 4 bases to trimming and J lost 4 bases; unmatched junction nucleotides: 6. The germline gives CDR1 SGDLS, CDR2 YYNGEE. This CDR3 comprises 15 residues. In nucleotides, the CDR3 is TGTGCCAGCAGCCCCGTAGCGGGAGCTTACAATGAGCAGTTCTTC. Encoded protein: CASSPVAGAYNEQFF.

V is TRBV7-2 and J is TRBJ1-6, with D possibly matching TRBD1 (6 bases). Germline CDR1 SGHTA, CDR2 FQGNSA. The CDR3 covers 17 residues. V lost 6 bases and J lost 1, with 16 bases in between. The CDR3 coding sequence is TGTGCCAGCAGTTTCACAGGGCTTCGGTCCTATAATTCACCCCTCCACTTT. It codes for CASSFTGLRSYNSPLHF.

V usage is TRBV7-9 and J usage is TRBJ2-5; D is uncertain. Germline CDR1 reads SEHNR; CDR2 reads FQNEAQ (reference sequence). With 5 bases removed from V and 5 bases from J, the gap between germline ends came to 12 bases. The CDR3 is made up of 13 amino acids. The CDR3 coding sequence is TGTGCCAGCAGCGCGAGGCTTCAGGAGACCCAGTACTTC. This gives the protein CASSARLQETQYF.

The CDR3 loop is CASSLRGPLGTEAFF. Here the CDR3 DNA reads TGTGCCAGCAGCTTAAGGGGCCCTTTGGGCACTGAAGCTTTCTTT. The chain uses TRBV11-2 and TRBJ1-1, with D perhaps TRBD1 (5 bases). CDR1 and CDR2 from the germline V gene are SGHAT and FQNNGV. The CDR3 consists of 15 residues. With 2 bases removed from V and 4 bases from J, the gap between germline ends came to 14 bases.

This chain connects TRBV10-2 to TRBJ2-7; 11 positions agree with TRBD2. This CDR3 spans 14 amino acids. CDR1 is WSHSY and CDR2 is SAAADI in the germline V gene. V lost 6 bases, J lost 3 bases, and 4 bases stayed unmatched. In DNA, the CDR3 is TGCGCCAGCAGGACCGGGACTAGCGGCTACGAGCAGTACTTC. Protein sequence: CASRTGTSGYEQYF.

The table lists this clone with a few counts. This rearrangement joins TRBV7-9 to TRBJ2-7, with D unresolved. The CDR3 loop spans 13 amino acids. Germline-derived CDR1 and CDR2 are SEHNR and FQNEAQ (reference sequence). The V and J ends lost 5 bases and 6 bases respectively, with 14 bases between them. The CDR3 region is CASSPPRTAEQYF. The CDR3, as DNA: TGTGCCAGCAGCCCCCCCCGAACAGCCGAGCAGTACTTC.

The chain recombines TRBV15 with TRBJ2-3; 16 bases fit TRBD2. Germline loops: CDR1 LNHNV, CDR2 YYDKDF (reference sequence). The junction had 19 bases not matched to a gene; V was cut back by 0 bases and J by 4 bases. The CDR3 runs 23 residues. The CDR3 protein is CATSRDRNHPTGTSGGAADTQYF. For the CDR3, the DNA is TGTGCCACCAGCAGAGATCGCAATCATCCCACCGGGACTAGCGGGGGGGCAGCAGATACGCAGTATTTT.